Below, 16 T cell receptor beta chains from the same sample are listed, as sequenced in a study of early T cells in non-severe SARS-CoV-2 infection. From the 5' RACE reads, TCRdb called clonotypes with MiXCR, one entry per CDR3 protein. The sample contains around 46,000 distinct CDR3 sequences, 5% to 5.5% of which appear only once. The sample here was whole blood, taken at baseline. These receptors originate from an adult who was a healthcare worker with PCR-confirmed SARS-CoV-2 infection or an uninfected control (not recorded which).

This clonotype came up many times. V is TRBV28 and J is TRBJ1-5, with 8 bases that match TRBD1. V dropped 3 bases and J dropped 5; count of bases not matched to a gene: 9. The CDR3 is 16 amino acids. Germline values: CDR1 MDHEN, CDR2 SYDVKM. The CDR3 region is CASSLNQGAQDQPQHF. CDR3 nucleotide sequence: TGTGCCAGCAGTTTGAACCAGGGGGCGCAGGATCAGCCCCAGCATTTT. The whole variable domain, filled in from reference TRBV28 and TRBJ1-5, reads DVKVTQSSRYLVKRTGEKVFLECVQDMDHENMFWYRQDPGLGLRLIYFSYDVKMKEKGDIPEGYSVSREKKERFSLILESASTNQTSMYLCASSLNQGAQDQPQHFGDGTRLSIL.

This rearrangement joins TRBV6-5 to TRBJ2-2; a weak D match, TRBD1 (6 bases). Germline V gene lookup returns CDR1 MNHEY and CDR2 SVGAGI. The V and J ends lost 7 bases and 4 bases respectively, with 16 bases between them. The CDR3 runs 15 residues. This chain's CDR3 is CASTATQGLTGELFF. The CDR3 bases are TGTGCCAGCACCGCAACACAGGGTCTCACCGGGGAGCTGTTTTTT.

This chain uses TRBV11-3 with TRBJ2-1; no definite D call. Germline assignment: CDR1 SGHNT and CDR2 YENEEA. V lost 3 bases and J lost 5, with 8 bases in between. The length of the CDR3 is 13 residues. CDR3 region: CASSFTFDNEQFF. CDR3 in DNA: TGTGCCAGCAGCTTTACGTTCGACAATGAGCAGTTCTTC. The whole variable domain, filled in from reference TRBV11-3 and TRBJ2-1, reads EAGVVQSPRYKIIEKKQPVAFWCNPISGHNTLYWYLQNLGQGPELLIRYENEEAVDDSQLPKDRFSAERLKGVDSTLKIQPAELGDSAVYLCASSFTFDNEQFFGPGTRLTVL.

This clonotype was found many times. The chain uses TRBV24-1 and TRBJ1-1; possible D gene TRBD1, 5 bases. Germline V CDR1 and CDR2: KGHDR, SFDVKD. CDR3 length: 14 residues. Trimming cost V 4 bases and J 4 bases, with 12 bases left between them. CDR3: CATSEWGMSTEAFF. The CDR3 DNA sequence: TGTGCCACCAGTGAATGGGGGATGAGCACTGAAGCTTTCTTT.

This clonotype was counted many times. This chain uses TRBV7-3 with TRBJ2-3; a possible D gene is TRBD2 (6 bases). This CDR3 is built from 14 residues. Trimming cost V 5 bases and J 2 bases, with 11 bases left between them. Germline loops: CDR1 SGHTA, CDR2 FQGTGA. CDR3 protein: CASSPGRDTDTQYF. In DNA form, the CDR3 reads TGTGCCAGCAGCCCGGGGCGGGACACAGATACGCAGTATTTT.

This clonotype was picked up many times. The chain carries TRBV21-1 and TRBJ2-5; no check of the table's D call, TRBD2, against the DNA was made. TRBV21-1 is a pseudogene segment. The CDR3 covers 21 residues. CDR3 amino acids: CASSKGSNSDPVEGEGGTQYF. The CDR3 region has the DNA TGTGCCAGCAGCAAAGGATCGAACTCTGACCCCGTTGAGGGGGAGGGTGGGACCCAGTACTTC.

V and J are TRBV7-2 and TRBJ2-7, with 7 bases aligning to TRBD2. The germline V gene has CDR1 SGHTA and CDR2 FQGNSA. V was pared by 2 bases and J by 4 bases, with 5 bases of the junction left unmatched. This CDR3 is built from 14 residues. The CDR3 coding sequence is TGTGCCAGCAGCTTAAGCGGGGACCGATACGAGCAGTACTTC. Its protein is CASSLSGDRYEQYF.

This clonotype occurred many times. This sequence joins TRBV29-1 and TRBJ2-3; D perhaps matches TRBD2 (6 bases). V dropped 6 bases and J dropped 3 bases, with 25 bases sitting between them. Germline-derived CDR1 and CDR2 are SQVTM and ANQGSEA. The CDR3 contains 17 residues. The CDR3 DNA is TGCAGCGTCCCATATTTCGGGGGATTCCCGAGGACAGATACGCAGTATTTT. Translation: CSVPYFGGFPRTDTQYF.

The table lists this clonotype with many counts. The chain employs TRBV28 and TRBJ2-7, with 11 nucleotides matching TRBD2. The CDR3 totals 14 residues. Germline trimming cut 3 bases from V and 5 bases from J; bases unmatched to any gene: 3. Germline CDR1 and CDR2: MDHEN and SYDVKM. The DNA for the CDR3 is TGTGCCAGCAGTTTCCTACTAGCGGGGGACGAGCAGTACTTC. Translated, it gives CASSFLLAGDEQYF.

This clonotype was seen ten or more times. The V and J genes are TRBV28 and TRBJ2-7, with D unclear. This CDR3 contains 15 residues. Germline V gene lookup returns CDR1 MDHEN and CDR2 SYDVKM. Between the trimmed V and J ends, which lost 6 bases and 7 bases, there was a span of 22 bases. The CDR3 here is CASSDIPRELGEQYF. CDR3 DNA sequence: TGTGCCAGCAGCGATATCCCCCGAGAGTTGGGTGAGCAGTACTTC.

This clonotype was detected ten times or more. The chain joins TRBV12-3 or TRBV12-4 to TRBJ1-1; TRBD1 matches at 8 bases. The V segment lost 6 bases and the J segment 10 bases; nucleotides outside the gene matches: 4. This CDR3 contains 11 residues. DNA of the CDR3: TGTGCCAGCAGCCGGACAGGGACAGCTTTCTTT. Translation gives CASSRTGTAFF.

The CDR3 region is CSVAGGGQETQYF. CDR3 coding DNA: TGCAGCGTTGCAGGGGGTGGGCAAGAGACCCAGTACTTC. The chain carries TRBV29-1 and TRBJ2-5; 7 nucleotides agree with TRBD1. J lost 2 bases, V lost 4 bases, and 4 bases had no gene match. The CDR3 length is 13 residues. CDR1 SQVTM and CDR2 ANQGSEA come from the germline V gene.

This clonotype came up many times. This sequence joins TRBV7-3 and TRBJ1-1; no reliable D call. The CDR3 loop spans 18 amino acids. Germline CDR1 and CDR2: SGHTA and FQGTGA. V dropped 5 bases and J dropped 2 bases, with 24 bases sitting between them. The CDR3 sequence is CASSLGEGVLMRNTEAFF. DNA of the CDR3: TGTGCCAGCAGCCTCGGGGAGGGCGTGTTGATGCGCAACACTGAAGCTTTCTTT.

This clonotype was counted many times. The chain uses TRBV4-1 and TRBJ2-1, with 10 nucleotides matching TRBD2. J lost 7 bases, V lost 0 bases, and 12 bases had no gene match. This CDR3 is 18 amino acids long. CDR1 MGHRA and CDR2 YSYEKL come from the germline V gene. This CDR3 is CASSQEPSGSGSRNEQFF. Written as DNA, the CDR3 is TGCGCCAGCAGCCAAGAACCTAGCGGGAGTGGAAGTCGGAATGAGCAGTTCTTC.

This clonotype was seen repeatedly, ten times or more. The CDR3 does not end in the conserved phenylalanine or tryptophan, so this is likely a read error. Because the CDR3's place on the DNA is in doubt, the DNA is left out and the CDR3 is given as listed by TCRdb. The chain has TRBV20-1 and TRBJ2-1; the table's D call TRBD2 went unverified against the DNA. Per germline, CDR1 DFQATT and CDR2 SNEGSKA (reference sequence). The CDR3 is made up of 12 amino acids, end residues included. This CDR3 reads CSAREPSGSPTV.

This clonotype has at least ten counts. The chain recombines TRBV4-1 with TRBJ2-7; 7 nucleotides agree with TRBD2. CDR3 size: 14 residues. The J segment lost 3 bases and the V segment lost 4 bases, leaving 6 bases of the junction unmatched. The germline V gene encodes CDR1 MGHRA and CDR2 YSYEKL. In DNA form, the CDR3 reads TGCGCCAGCAGCCCGGGCCCTAGCGGCTACGAGCAGTACTTC. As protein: CASSPGPSGYEQYF.